One and the same sample provided the 26 T cell receptor beta chains below, sequenced in a study of T cells in Graves' hyperthyroidism and ophthalmopathy. Using RNA transcripts as the source, TCR beta CDR3 regions were amplified. The study used the HTBI primer set for a first-round RT-PCR of the TCR CDR3. TCRdb called the multiplex PCR reads again in MiXCR, with one record for every CDR3 protein. The sample contains about 260,000 distinct CDR3 sequences, 16% of which appear only once. The sequencing input was blood. The source of these receptors is a woman between 18 and 29 years old with Graves' ophthalmopathy.

This clonotype was observed at least ten times. The chain combines TRBV2 with TRBJ1-5; TRBD1 aligns across 8 bases. CDR3 length: 15 residues. J was trimmed by 3 bases and V by 2 bases; bases with no gene match: 3. Germline CDR1 reads SNHLY; CDR2 reads FYNNEI. The CDR3 sequence: CASSELQGDNQPQHF. The CDR3 bases are TGTGCCAGCAGTGAACTACAGGGGGACAATCAGCCCCAGCATTTT.

This clonotype has a handful of counts. The chain has TRBV18 and TRBJ2-6; unclear D gene. The CDR3 runs 17 residues. V lost 3 bases and J lost 2, with 14 bases in between. CDR1 KGHSH and CDR2 LQKENI come from the germline V gene. In DNA, the CDR3 is TGTGCCAGCTCACCGAGAAGGGCCGGTACTGGGGCCAACGTCCTGACTTTC. Encoded protein: CASSPRRAGTGANVLTF.

This clonotype came up many times. The V gene is TRBV7-9, the J gene TRBJ1-6; TRBD1 is a possible D gene (6 bases). Germline V gene lookup returns CDR1 SEHNR and CDR2 FQNEAQ (reference sequence). The CDR3 extends over 17 amino acids. The ends were cut back, 4 bases at V and 8 bases at J, with 21 bases in the middle. The CDR3 coding sequence is TGTGCCAGCAGCTCTGGCGCGGGGGGGCCCGAACATTCACCCCTCCACTTT. Protein: CASSSGAGGPEHSPLHF.

This clonotype showed up many times. V is TRBV11-2 and J is TRBJ1-1, with 8 nucleotides matching TRBD1. This CDR3 has 15 amino acids. V trimming: 5 bases; J trimming: 0 bases; junction bases outside the gene matches: 5. The germline gives CDR1 SGHAT, CDR2 FQNNGV. DNA for the CDR3: TGTGCCAGCAGCGTAACAGGGGGTGTGAACACTGAAGCTTTCTTT. Protein sequence: CASSVTGGVNTEAFF.

In its sample, this clonotype was seen many times. The chain has TRBV6-1 and TRBJ2-1; possibly TRBD1 or TRBD2 for D (5 bases each). The CDR3 loop spans 15 amino acids. Germline loops: CDR1 MNHNS, CDR2 SASEGT. V gave up 4 bases and J gave up 3 bases, with 13 bases separating them. Here the CDR3 reads CASSGPGRGYNEQFF. In nucleotides, the CDR3 is TGTGCCAGCAGTGGTCCGGGACGTGGCTACAATGAGCAGTTCTTC.

This clonotype has ten or more counts. The chain joins TRBV18 to TRBJ2-1, with a weak D call TRBD1 (5 bases). The CDR3 length is 13 residues. V lost 3 bases and J 7 bases, leaving 10 bases between the germline ends. CDR1 and CDR2 (germline): KGHSH, LQKENI. The CDR3 protein is CASSPLSGNEQFF. The CDR3 coding sequence is TGTGCCAGCTCACCCCTGTCAGGGAATGAGCAGTTCTTC. The entire variable domain, with the rest obtained from reference TRBV18 and TRBJ2-1, is as follows: NAGVMQNPRHLVRRRGQEARLRCSPMKGHSHVYWYRQLPEEGLKFMVYLQKENIIDESGMPKERFSAEFPKEGPSILRIQQVVRGDSAAYFCASSPLSGNEQFFGPGTRLTVL.

This clonotype was counted only a few times. This chain links TRBV9 with TRBJ2-6; either TRBD1 or TRBD2 may fit D (5 bases each). The V end lost 3 bases, the J end lost 0 bases, and 16 bases lay between the germline ends. The germline V gene encodes CDR1 SGDLS and CDR2 YYNGEE. The CDR3 has 18 residues. The CDR3 nucleotides read TGTGCCAGCAGCGCCGGCCGGGACGCACGCTCTGGGGCCAACGTCCTGACTTTC. Residues: CASSAGRDARSGANVLTF.

The chain recombines TRBV19 with TRBJ2-3; 9 bases match TRBD1. The J segment lost 3 bases and the V segment lost 4 bases, leaving 2 bases of the junction unmatched. This CDR3 comprises 14 residues. CDR1 LNHDA and CDR2 SQIVND come from the germline V gene (reference sequence). The CDR3 region is CASSTGQGTDTQYF. The CDR3 nucleotides are TGTGCCAGTAGTACCGGACAGGGGACAGATACGCAGTATTTT.

CDR3 protein: CASSLARGVSYEQYF. Here the CDR3 DNA reads TGTGCCAGCAGCTTAGCACGGGGGGTCTCCTACGAGCAGTACTTC. V gene TRBV11-2 combines with J gene TRBJ2-7, with TRBD2 identical over 7 bases. The CDR3 runs 15 residues. Germline CDR1 is SGHAT and CDR2 is FQNNGV. V shed 1 base, J shed 0 bases, and the junction held 3 bases outside the gene matches.

This clonotype appeared many times. The chain carries TRBV6-1 and TRBJ2-7; the match to TRBD1 covers 10 bases. Germline CDR1 reads MNHNS; CDR2 reads SASEGT. The length of the CDR3 is 15 residues. V shed 3 bases, J shed 5 bases, and the junction held 7 bases outside the gene matches. CDR3 nucleotide sequence: TGTGCCAGCAGTGAGGACAGGGGGGGGTGGGACGAGCAGTACTTC. This codes for CASSEDRGGWDEQYF.

This clonotype was counted at least ten times. This sequence joins TRBV20-1 and TRBJ2-5, with D uncertain. CDR1 DFQATT and CDR2 SNEGSKA come from the germline V gene (reference sequence). The CDR3 covers 11 residues. With 6 bases removed from V and 4 bases from J, the gap between germline ends came to 9 bases. The CDR3 region has the DNA TGCAGTGCCAAGCAGTCAGAGACCCAGTACTTC. It translates to CSAKQSETQYF.

This clonotype was seen many times. The V gene is TRBV7-2, the J gene TRBJ2-1, with D maybe TRBD2 (5 bases). Trimming removed 5 bases at V and 0 bases at J, with 11 bases between. Germline CDR1 SGHTA, CDR2 FQGNSA. The CDR3 sequence is 15 residues long. The CDR3 loop reads CASSRAASSYNEQFF. The DNA for the CDR3 is TGTGCCAGCAGCCGAGCGGCTAGCTCCTACAATGAGCAGTTCTTC.

This clonotype was picked up many times. The chain uses TRBV28 and TRBJ1-2; D might be TRBD1 (5 bases). The CDR3 length is 13 residues. V lost 3 bases and J lost 4, with 9 bases in between. Germline-derived CDR1 and CDR2 are MDHEN and SYDVKM. CDR3 DNA sequence: TGTGCCAGCAGTTTCCAGGGTTTCTATGGCTACACCTTC. It encodes CASSFQGFYGYTF.

This clonotype was seen repeatedly, ten times or more. J is TRBJ2-7 and V is TRBV12-3 or TRBV12-4, with D possibly TRBD2 on 5 matching bases. The CDR3 contains 12 residues. V lost 2 bases, J lost 6 bases, and 8 bases lay in between. The CDR3 nucleotides read TGTGCCAGCAGTTTATATGGAGGCGAGCAGTACTTC. It codes for CASSLYGGEQYF.

In this sample, this clonotype turned up many times. This chain connects TRBV12-3 or TRBV12-4 to TRBJ2-1; 9 nucleotides line up with TRBD1. This CDR3 region has 15 residues. Trimming at V came to 5 bases and at J to 7 bases, leaving 9 bases not matched to a gene. The CDR3 protein is CASSHTGQGKNEQFF. The CDR3 coding sequence is TGTGCCAGCAGTCATACGGGACAGGGTAAGAATGAGCAGTTCTTC.

This clonotype has ten or more counts. This chain connects TRBV11-1 to TRBJ2-1; 11 nucleotides match TRBD2. The CDR3 runs 18 residues. The germline gives CDR1 SGHAT, CDR2 FQDESV (reference sequence). The V and J ends lost 5 bases and 0 bases, in that order; junction bases with no gene match: 9. The CDR3 sequence is CASSPTWTSGYSYNEQFF. The DNA of the CDR3 is TGTGCCAGCAGCCCCACCTGGACTAGCGGGTACTCCTACAATGAGCAGTTCTTC. The full variable domain, rest sourced from reference TRBV11-1 and TRBJ2-1, is EAEVAQSPRYKITEKSQAVAFWCDPISGHATLYWYRQILGQGPELLVQFQDESVVDDSQLPKDRFSAERLKGVDSTLKIQPAELGDSAMYLCASSPTWTSGYSYNEQFFGPGTRLTVL.

The V and J genes are TRBV28 and TRBJ2-2; 10 positions agree with TRBD2. Per germline, CDR1 MDHEN and CDR2 SYDVKM. The J segment lost 7 bases and the V segment lost 5 bases, leaving 13 bases of the junction unmatched. The CDR3 is made up of 17 amino acids. CDR3: CASSILGLAGADGELFF. The CDR3 nucleotides read TGTGCCAGCAGTATTCTGGGTCTAGCGGGGGCCGACGGGGAGCTGTTTTTT.

This clonotype was seen a handful of times. At one boundary the junction diverges from the germline segment, which might be a read error. This rearrangement joins TRBV6-1 to TRBJ1-1; D is undetermined. The germline gives CDR1 MNHNS, CDR2 SASEGT. The CDR3 extends over 12 amino acids. CDR3 nucleotides: TGTGCCAGCAGGGGCATGAACACTGAAGCTCTCTTT. Residues: CASRGMNTEALF.

This clonotype was picked up many times. V usage is TRBV27 and J usage is TRBJ2-7; 9 positions agree with TRBD1. This CDR3 has 16 residues. V trimming: 6 bases; J trimming: 5 bases; junction bases outside the gene matches: 14. CDR1 MNHEY and CDR2 SMNVEV come from the germline V gene (reference sequence). This chain's CDR3 is CASSAYLDRGIHEQYF. The DNA for the CDR3 is TGTGCCAGCAGCGCTTACCTGGACAGGGGCATCCACGAGCAGTACTTC.

Many counts were recorded for this clonotype. V and J are TRBV20-1 and TRBJ1-4; unclear D gene. CDR1 and CDR2 (germline): DFQATT, SNEGSKA (reference sequence). The CDR3 runs 14 residues. The V end was cut by 3 bases, the J end by 7 bases, with 15 bases between. CDR3 nucleotide sequence: TGCAGTGCTAGCCGACAAATTGGCAGTGAAAAACTGTTTTTT. It is translated as CSASRQIGSEKLFF.

About this clonotype: This may be a read error: a much more frequent sequence differs by one nucleotide. The rearrangement uses TRBV14 and TRBJ2-6; tentative D call: TRBD2 (6 bases). Germline V CDR1 and CDR2: SGHDN, FVKESK. The CDR3 has 12 amino acids. CDR3 sequence (DNA): TGTGCCCGCAGCCCCGTCGGGGGACGGGAGCCTTTC. It specifies CARSPVGGREPF.

This sequence joins TRBV19 and TRBJ2-1; 13 nucleotides align to TRBD2. The trim removed 6 bases at V and 4 bases at J, leaving 3 bases unmatched. The CDR3 length is 15 residues. Germline assignment: CDR1 LNHDA and CDR2 SQIVND (reference sequence). CDR3: CASRTSGGQYNEQFF. The CDR3 region has the DNA TGTGCCAGTAGGACTAGCGGGGGGCAATACAATGAGCAGTTCTTC.

This clonotype was picked up many times. This chain links TRBV20-1 with TRBJ2-7; no firm D call. Trimming shortened V by 0 bases and J by 2 bases, and 11 bases separated the two germline ends. Germline CDR1 and CDR2: DFQATT and SNEGSKA (reference sequence). This CDR3 comprises 14 residues. CDR3: CSARDQQRAYEQYF. CDR3 in DNA: TGCAGTGCTAGAGATCAACAGAGAGCCTACGAGCAGTACTTC.

For this clonotype: This may arise from a read error, as a much more abundant clone is one base away. The final CDR3 position lacks the conserved phenylalanine or tryptophan, pointing to a likely read error. This sequence joins TRBV29-1 and TRBJ2-7; TRBD1 aligns across 7 bases. The CDR3 length is 15 residues. With 6 bases clipped from V and 0 bases from J, the junction kept 11 bases outside the gene matches. Germline lookup yields CDR1 SQVTM and CDR2 ANQGSEA. The DNA for the CDR3 is TGCAGCGTCGAAAACAGGGGCCACAGCTCCTACGAGCAGTACCTC. Translating it yields CSVENRGHSSYEQYL.

This clonotype was counted ten times or more. V is TRBV5-1 and J is TRBJ2-5; D might be TRBD2 (5 bases). V lost 5 bases to trimming and J lost 4 bases, with 12 bases between them. CDR1 SGHRS and CDR2 YFSETQ come from the germline V gene. CDR3 length: 13 residues. The CDR3 DNA follows: TGCGCCAGCAGTCGGGCCCGGGGAGAGACCCAGTACTTC. It is translated as CASSRARGETQYF.

This clonotype appeared many times. This chain uses TRBV4-3 with TRBJ2-3; 8 bases agree with TRBD2. From germline, CDR1 is LGHNA and CDR2 YSLEER. This CDR3 spans 19 amino acids. J gave up 4 bases and V 0 bases, and 15 bases lay outside the gene matches. The CDR3 nucleotides read TGCGCCAGCAGCCAAGACCACGAGTACCGGGAGGGTATGCCAGATACGCAGTATTTT. It is translated as CASSQDHEYREGMPDTQYF.